Presented here are 19 T cell receptor beta chains from one specimen sequenced in a study of shared clonotypes between healthy human individuals. The naive CD8 population came from CD45RO-negative cells selected for CCR7, without terminally differentiated effector memory CD45RA+ cells. TCRdb's copy holds only in-frame clones and misses some; the assay was immunoSEQ multiplex PCR. The sample shows under 600,000 clones, nearly 98% of them seen only once. Sequencing input: naive CD8+ T cells sorted from blood. All receptors come from a man younger than 40 in good health.

The chain carries TRBV25-1 and TRBJ1-5, with unresolved D. Germline V gene sequence: CDR1 MGHDK, CDR2 SYGVNS. The V end lost 1 base, the J end lost 9 bases, and 7 bases lay between the germline ends. The CDR3 extends over 12 amino acids. CDR3 amino acids: CASSESLGPQHF. For the CDR3, the DNA is TGTGCCAGCAGTGAATCCCTTGGGCCCCAGCATTTT.

Comments on this clone: Mismatch with germline at one junction end may stem from a read error. This chain uses TRBV2 with TRBJ2-2, with 7 bases that match TRBD1. CDR1 is SNHLY and CDR2 is FYNNEI in the germline V gene. The CDR3 covers 15 residues. Here the CDR3 reads CASREEGAYTGELFF. Here the CDR3 DNA reads TGTGCCAGCAGGGAAGAGGGGGCTTACACCGGGGAGCTGTTTTTT.

This chain joins TRBV11-2 and TRBJ2-1; D possibly corresponds to TRBD2 (5 bases). CDR1 and CDR2 from the germline V gene are SGHAT and FQNNGV. V was trimmed by 3 bases and J by 5 bases, leaving 14 bases between them. The CDR3 has 15 amino acids. The CDR3 sequence: CASSFRSSPNNEQFF. CDR3 nucleotides: TGTGCCAGCAGCTTCCGGTCTAGCCCGAACAATGAGCAGTTCTTC.

This sequence joins TRBV7-9 and TRBJ2-2; D is unresolved. The CDR3 loop spans 13 amino acids. Trimming pared 7 bases from V and 4 bases from J, leaving 10 bases between. The V gene's germline CDR1 is SEHNR and CDR2 FQNEAQ (reference sequence). As DNA, the CDR3 is TGTGCCAGCACCCTAAAGGGCACCGGGGAGCTGTTTTTT. Its translation is CASTLKGTGELFF.

The V gene is TRBV9, the J gene TRBJ2-1, with 9 bases fitting TRBD1. Trimming removed 3 bases from V and 7 bases from J; junction bases left unmatched: 2. The CDR3 spans 13 residues. Germline V CDR1 and CDR2: SGDLS, YYNGEE. The CDR3, as DNA: TGTGCCAGCAGCGGGGACAGGGTTAATGAGCAGTTCTTC. Its protein is CASSGDRVNEQFF.

The V gene is TRBV27, the J gene TRBJ1-1; D uncertain. Germline CDR1 MNHEY, CDR2 SMNVEV (reference sequence). Trimming pared 3 bases from V and 2 bases from J, leaving 10 bases between. This CDR3 region has 14 residues. The CDR3 protein is CASSLAPANTEAFF. The CDR3 region has the DNA TGTGCCAGCAGTTTGGCACCAGCTAACACTGAAGCTTTCTTT.

CDR3 residues: CASSALAGVSYNEQFF. CDR3 nucleotide sequence: TGTGCCAGTAGTGCCCTAGCGGGAGTTTCCTACAATGAGCAGTTCTTC. The chain combines TRBV19 with TRBJ2-1; 10 nucleotides line up with TRBD2. The CDR3 runs 16 residues. V lost 5 bases and J lost 1; bases outside the gene matches: 5. The germline CDR1 and CDR2 sequences are LNHDA and SQIVND (reference sequence). Full variable domain (missing parts from reference TRBV19 and TRBJ2-1): DGGITQSPKYLFRKEGQNVTLSCEQNLNHDAMYWYRQDPGQGLRLIYYSQIVNDFQKGDIAEGYSVSREKKESFPLTVTSAQKNPTAFYLCASSALAGVSYNEQFFGPGTRLTVL.

The rearrangement uses TRBV6-1 and TRBJ1-5, with TRBD1 matching 7 bases. V lost 2 bases, J lost 6 bases, and 7 bases stayed unmatched. Germline CDR1 is MNHNS and CDR2 is SASEGT. The CDR3 sequence is 15 residues long. The CDR3 is CASSETTGIPQPQHF. As DNA, the CDR3 is TGTGCCAGCAGTGAAACGACAGGGATCCCTCAGCCCCAGCATTTT.

The rearrangement joins TRBV27 to TRBJ2-7, with 9 bases that match TRBD2. The germline CDR1 and CDR2 sequences are MNHEY and SMNVEV (reference sequence). Germline trimming cut 5 bases from V and 2 bases from J; bases unmatched to any gene: 4. This CDR3 is 14 amino acids long. The CDR3 sequence: CASSSGRYTYEQYF. DNA for the CDR3: TGTGCCAGCAGTAGCGGGAGGTACACCTACGAGCAGTACTTC.

This chain uses TRBV25-1 with TRBJ1-4; D is undetermined. Germline V CDR1 and CDR2: MGHDK, SYGVNS. V was cut by 0 bases and J by 0 bases, with 8 bases left in between. The CDR3 loop spans 16 amino acids. CDR3 nucleotides: TGTGCCAGCAGTGAATATTTGGGAGCAACTAATGAAAAACTGTTTTTT. Translated: CASSEYLGATNEKLFF.

The rearrangement joins TRBV5-4 to TRBJ2-7; D unclear. The CDR3 runs 13 residues. Trimming pared 4 bases from V and 2 bases from J, leaving 10 bases between. Germline V gives CDR1 SGHNT, CDR2 YYREEE (reference sequence). CDR3 residues: CASSPPGTYEQYF. In DNA form, the CDR3 reads TGTGCCAGCAGCCCCCCCGGTACCTACGAGCAGTACTTC.

CDR3 DNA sequence: TGTGCCAGCAGCGAGTCCGGGACAGAGAGCTACGAGCAGTACTTC. Translating it yields CASSESGTESYEQYF. V usage is TRBV9 and J usage is TRBJ2-7, with TRBD1 matching over 7 bases. CDR3 size: 15 residues. The germline V gene encodes CDR1 SGDLS and CDR2 YYNGEE. The ends lost 3 bases at V and 3 bases at J; junction bases unmatched: 9.

J is TRBJ2-7 and V is TRBV7-9, with D perhaps matching TRBD1 or TRBD2 (5 bases each). Trimming took 0 bases from V and 3 from J, leaving 15 bases between them. There are 16 residues in the CDR3. The germline CDR1 and CDR2 sequences are SEHNR and FQNEAQ (reference sequence). CDR3 sequence: CASSLAGGPDDYEQYF. DNA of the CDR3: TGTGCCAGCAGCTTAGCTGGGGGACCAGACGACTACGAGCAGTACTTC.

In this sample, this clone turned up once. The V call is TRBV7-6, the J call TRBJ2-1; 11 bases map to TRBD2. The J segment lost 0 bases and the V segment lost 5 bases, leaving 9 bases of the junction unmatched. From germline, CDR1 is SGHVS and CDR2 FNYEAQ. The CDR3 sequence is 18 residues long. CDR3 residues: CASSHSGRAPVSYNEQFF. The DNA for the CDR3 is TGTGCCAGCAGCCATAGCGGGAGGGCCCCCGTCTCCTACAATGAGCAGTTCTTC.

This chain uses TRBV19 with TRBJ2-3, with TRBD1 matching 7 bases. In germline, CDR1 is LNHDA, CDR2 SQIVND (reference sequence). V was clipped by 4 bases and J by 2 bases; unmatched bases: 3. This CDR3 is built from 14 residues. CDR3 region: CASSTGGYTDTQYF. Written as DNA, the CDR3 is TGTGCCAGTAGTACAGGGGGTTACACAGATACGCAGTATTTT.

The V and J genes are TRBV6-5 and TRBJ2-1, with D possibly being TRBD1 (6 bases). Germline CDR1 MNHEY, CDR2 SVGAGI. The CDR3 covers 14 residues. V dropped 2 bases and J dropped 4 bases, with 9 bases sitting between them. The CDR3 spells CASSYAQGYNEQFF. The CDR3 DNA follows: TGTGCCAGCAGTTACGCACAGGGTTACAATGAGCAGTTCTTC.

This clone occurred once. The chain uses TRBV5-4 and TRBJ2-1; no clear D gene. V was shortened by 1 base and J by 9 bases, with 14 bases between the two germline ends. Germline CDR1 SGHNT, CDR2 YYREEE (reference sequence). This CDR3 is built from 14 residues. The CDR3 DNA follows: TGTGCCAGCAGCTTGTTCGCCACGGTGGGTGAGCAGTTCTTC. It is translated as CASSLFATVGEQFF. Variable domain in full (rest from reference TRBV5-4 and TRBJ2-1): ETGVTQSPTHLIKTRGQQVTLRCSSQSGHNTVSWYQQALGQGPQFIFQYYREEENGRGNFPPRFSGLQFPNYSSELNVNALELDDSALYLCASSLFATVGEQFFGPGTRLTVL.

V usage is TRBV29-1 and J usage is TRBJ1-2, with unresolved D. Germline V gene data show CDR1 as SQVTM and CDR2 as ANQGSEA. The V end lost 2 bases, the J end lost 8 bases, and 9 bases lay between the germline ends. The CDR3 contains 11 residues. CDR3 residues: CSVEIRAGYTF. The CDR3 region has the DNA TGCAGCGTTGAAATACGAGCGGGCTACACCTTC.

The gene calls are TRBV19 and TRBJ2-5; 10 nucleotides align to TRBD2. The CDR3 has 15 residues. Germline CDR1 is LNHDA and CDR2 is SQIVND (reference sequence). With 5 bases clipped from V and 0 bases from J, the junction kept 3 bases outside the gene matches. CDR3 amino acids: CASSLLAGYQETQYF. The CDR3 region has the DNA TGTGCCAGTAGTCTACTAGCGGGGTACCAAGAGACCCAGTACTTC.